This TCR beta chain comes out of a study of yellow fever vaccine responses in identical twins. CDR3 size: 14 residues. J gave up 5 bases and V 10 bases, and 14 bases lay outside the gene matches. The germline V gene has CDR1 ENHRY and CDR2 SYGVKD. TCRdb processed the RT-PCR reads anew with MiXCR; each CDR3 protein has one entry. The table has about 6,000 distinct CDR3 sequences, 60% to 70% seen once. This clonotype was seen more than once but under ten times. This chain joins TRBV10-3 and TRBJ2-7, with 7 bases aligning to TRBD2. This receptor was taken from a young woman who received the yellow fever vaccine. The sequences come from T cells from blood (PBMCs), unsorted or a sorted subset (not recorded which), collected before or after yellow fever vaccination (not recorded which). The CDR3 bases are TGTGCCACCCCGGTTGGGCGGGAGATCCACGAGCAGTACTTC. Encoded protein: CATPVGREIHEQYF.